The 27 T cell receptor beta chains presented below share a single source sample, sequenced in a study of blood T cells in healthy people across ages. A second PCR, run for roughly 7 to 12 cycles, used a sample-barcoded 5' primer plus a J-beta primer mix. Each CDR3 protein is one row after TCRdb ran MiXCR on the 5' RACE reads. This repertoire shows around 690,000 distinct CDR3 sequences, under 70% found once; its top ten account for around 37%. What was sequenced was blood. The receptor source for this set is a man between 60 and 75 years old in good health.

The chain joins TRBV7-2 to TRBJ2-5; 9 bases are a match to TRBD2. The CDR3 sequence is 15 residues long. Per the germline V gene, CDR1 is SGHTA and CDR2 is FQGNSA. V shed 3 bases, J shed 11 bases, and the junction held 13 bases outside the gene matches. This CDR3 reads CASSLSSGVYNEQYF. CDR3 DNA: TGTGCCAGCAGCTTGTCTAGCGGGGTATACAATGAGCAGTACTTC.

The chain uses TRBV2 and TRBJ1-1; TRBD1 is a possible D gene (5 bases). The germline gives CDR1 SNHLY, CDR2 FYNNEI. This CDR3 contains 14 residues. Trimming removed 2 bases at V and 5 bases at J, with 12 bases between. The CDR3: CASSEQGSGTEAFF. CDR3 nucleotide sequence: TGTGCCAGCAGTGAACAGGGTAGTGGAACTGAAGCTTTCTTT. Full variable domain (rest looked up from reference TRBV2 and TRBJ1-1): EPEVTQTPSHQVTQMGQEVILRCVPISNHLYFYWYRQILGQKVEFLVSFYNNEISEKSEIFDDQFSVERPDGSNFTLKIRSTKLEDSAMYFCASSEQGSGTEAFFGQGTRLTVV.

V gene TRBV5-6 combines with J gene TRBJ1-2; D unresolved. The CDR3 length is 13 residues. Trimming cost V 3 bases and J 2 bases, with 8 bases left between them. Germline CDR1 is SGHDT and CDR2 is YYEEEE. CDR3 in amino acids: CASSSLRNYGYTF. CDR3 in DNA: TGTGCCAGCAGCTCCCTGAGAAACTATGGCTACACCTTC. The full variable domain, completed using reference TRBV5-6 and TRBJ1-2, is DAGVTQSPTHLIKTRGQQVTLRCSPKSGHDTVSWYQQALGQGPQFIFQYYEEEERQRGNFPDRFSGHQFPNYSSELNVNALLLGDSALYLCASSSLRNYGYTFGSGTRLTVV.

This clonotype has more than one count but fewer than ten. This chain links TRBV2 with TRBJ2-5, with D possibly matching TRBD1 (5 bases). The CDR3 extends over 14 amino acids. Germline lookup yields CDR1 SNHLY and CDR2 FYNNEI. V dropped 1 base and J dropped 1 base, with 7 bases sitting between them. DNA of the CDR3: TGTGCCAGCAGTGAAGTTACAGGCCAAGAGACCCAGTACTTC. Translated, it gives CASSEVTGQETQYF.

This sequence joins TRBV15 and TRBJ2-1; D is perhaps TRBD1 (6 bases). CDR3 length: 16 residues. The V end lost 2 bases, the J end lost 4 bases, and 15 bases lay between the germline ends. CDR1 is LNHNV, CDR2 YYDKDF, per germline (reference sequence). The CDR3 DNA reads TGTGCCACCAGCAGATCCGGGGCAGGGGCGTACAATGAGCAGTTCTTC. It translates to CATSRSGAGAYNEQFF.

The chain combines TRBV12-3 or TRBV12-4 with TRBJ2-3, with a weak D call TRBD2 (6 bases). V was pared by 3 bases and J by 4 bases, with 14 bases between. This CDR3 is built from 15 residues. The CDR3, as DNA: TGTGCCAGCAGTTTCGTGGGGGGAAGGGCAGATACGCAGTATTTT. Encoded protein: CASSFVGGRADTQYF.

CDR3 protein: CASSQEDGGGGDTQYF. CDR3 nucleotides: TGTGCCAGCAGCCAAGAAGACGGTGGGGGTGGAGATACGCAGTATTTT. The chain combines TRBV3-1 with TRBJ2-3; D possibly matches TRBD1 or TRBD2 (5 bases each). Trimming took off 0 bases at V and 5 bases at J, with 15 bases between the two ends. The CDR3 consists of 16 residues. Germline V gene data show CDR1 as LGHDT and CDR2 as YNNKEL (reference sequence).

This clonotype was seen a single time. The V call is TRBV12-3 or TRBV12-4, the J call TRBJ1-6; possible D gene TRBD1, 6 bases. V was cut by 4 bases and J by 6 bases, with 10 bases left in between. There are 14 residues in the CDR3. The CDR3 nucleotides read TGTGCCAGCAGTTCAGGACAGCCTAATTCACCCCTCCACTTT. Amino acid sequence: CASSSGQPNSPLHF.

A word on this clonotype: One junction end does not reproduce the germline sequence, and a read error may be involved. The chain joins TRBV9 to TRBJ2-2, with D tentatively TRBD2 (5 bases). CDR3 length: 13 amino acids. CDR1 and CDR2 (germline): SGDLS, YYNGEE. This CDR3 is CASSVGVTGELFF. CDR3 DNA sequence: TGTGCCAGCAGCGTAGGTGTCACCGGGGAACTGTTTTTT.

This clonotype appeared once. This chain joins TRBV20-1 and TRBJ1-1; possibly TRBD1 for D (5 bases). The germline V and J ends were trimmed by 5 bases and 5 bases, with 18 bases remaining between them. The CDR3 spans 14 residues. CDR1 is DFQATT, CDR2 SNEGSKA, per germline (reference sequence). The CDR3 DNA reads as TGCAGTGCTCCGCCCAGGGTCTTGGAAACTGAAGCTTTCTTT. It is translated as CSAPPRVLETEAFF.

V gene TRBV20-1 combines with J gene TRBJ2-3; D is uncertain. The V end lost 6 bases, the J end lost 7 bases, and 14 bases lay between the germline ends. The CDR3 extends over 12 amino acids. Germline loops: CDR1 DFQATT, CDR2 SNEGSKA (reference sequence). CDR3 residues: CSAPRESYTQYF. The CDR3, as DNA: TGCAGTGCCCCGCGCGAATCGTATACGCAGTATTTT.

The rearrangement uses TRBV4-1 and TRBJ2-3; 8 bases match TRBD1. This CDR3 is built from 15 residues. Losses at the gene ends were 3 bases for V and 2 bases for J; bases not matched to a gene: 4. Germline CDR1 reads MGHRA; CDR2 reads YSYEKL. The CDR3 DNA is TGCGCCAGCAGCCAGAGACAGGGGACCACAGATACGCAGTATTTT. Its protein product is CASSQRQGTTDTQYF.

The V call is TRBV5-1, the J call TRBJ1-6, with a weak D call TRBD1 (5 bases). The length of the CDR3 is 15 residues. Trimming pared 2 bases from V and 6 bases from J, leaving 12 bases between. From germline, CDR1 is SGHRS and CDR2 YFSETQ. The CDR3 DNA is TGCGCCAGCAGCTTCCGACAGAATTCTAATTCACCCCTCCACTTT. Its translation is CASSFRQNSNSPLHF.

The chain carries TRBV9 and TRBJ2-2; 11 bases match TRBD2. Germline V gene data show CDR1 as SGDLS and CDR2 as YYNGEE. The CDR3 runs 15 residues. After removal of 4 bases from V and 8 bases from J, the junction contained 7 bases not matched to a gene. The CDR3 here is CASSLTGLAAGELFF. CDR3 DNA: TGTGCCAGCAGCCTCACGGGACTAGCGGCGGGGGAGCTGTTTTTT.

This clonotype turned up a few times. The chain employs TRBV4-2 and TRBJ2-3; 7 positions match TRBD2. V lost 0 bases to trimming and J lost 2 bases; unmatched junction nucleotides: 14. The germline gives CDR1 LGHNA, CDR2 YNFKEQ. This CDR3 region has 19 residues. The CDR3 sequence: CASSQDPRGFGLITDTQYF. For the CDR3, the DNA is TGTGCCAGCAGCCAAGATCCGCGGGGGTTTGGACTAATCACAGATACGCAGTATTTT.

This clonotype was picked up a small number of times. The chain couples TRBV29-1 to TRBJ1-2; D not certain. With 3 bases removed from V and 4 bases from J, the gap between germline ends came to 15 bases. The CDR3 covers 14 residues. The germline V gene has CDR1 SQVTM and CDR2 ANQGSEA. The CDR3 reads CSVDSPAGSYGYTF. DNA of the CDR3: TGCAGCGTTGATTCTCCGGCCGGGAGCTATGGCTACACCTTC.

The rearrangement uses TRBV3-1 and TRBJ2-5; TRBD2 might be the D (6 bases). Trimming took 4 bases from V and 2 from J, leaving 11 bases between them. The CDR3 runs to 14 residues. Germline lookup yields CDR1 LGHDT and CDR2 YNNKEL (reference sequence). This CDR3 reads CASSLRDWQETQYF. Here the CDR3 DNA reads TGTGCCAGCAGCCTCCGGGACTGGCAAGAGACCCAGTACTTC.

The rearrangement links TRBV12-3 or TRBV12-4 to TRBJ1-2; D gene uncertain. The CDR3 spans 12 residues. The ends were cut back, 10 bases at V and 4 bases at J, with 13 bases in the middle. CDR3 in DNA: TGTGCCACCGGACGGGAGGGCTATGGCTACACCTTC. As protein: CATGREGYGYTF.

The rearrangement uses TRBV5-4 and TRBJ2-5, with TRBD1 as a possible D gene (6 bases). The germline CDR1 and CDR2 sequences are SGHNT and YYREEE (reference sequence). The CDR3 has 15 residues. Trimming removed 0 bases at V and 5 bases at J, with 14 bases between. DNA for the CDR3: TGTGCCAGCAGCTTGGGATTACAGGGTGGGGAGACCCAGTACTTC. It is translated as CASSLGLQGGETQYF.

The chain couples TRBV4-2 to TRBJ2-1, with TRBD2 matching 9 bases. The CDR3 extends over 17 amino acids. Per germline, CDR1 LGHNA and CDR2 YNFKEQ. V shed 0 bases, J shed 2 bases, and the junction held 5 bases outside the gene matches. The CDR3 DNA is TGTGCCAGCAGCCAAGACCTGGCGGGGGGGCCCTACAATGAGCAGTTCTTC. It specifies CASSQDLAGGPYNEQFF.

This clonotype was counted at least ten times. The gene calls are TRBV6-5 and TRBJ1-2; TRBD1 aligns across 8 bases. The CDR3 has 15 amino acids. Germline loops: CDR1 MNHEY, CDR2 SVGAGI. V lost 5 bases and J lost 4; bases outside the gene matches: 9. The CDR3 DNA is TGTGCCAGCAGTCCTCCCGGACAGGGTTTCTATGGCTACACCTTC. This encodes CASSPPGQGFYGYTF.

The chain recombines TRBV6-6 with TRBJ1-1; D is ambiguous. The ends were cut back, 2 bases at V and 7 bases at J, with 11 bases in the middle. The CDR3 length is 13 residues. Germline lookup yields CDR1 MNHNY and CDR2 SVGAGI (reference sequence). The CDR3: CASSYGSGGEAFF. The CDR3 DNA reads TGTGCCAGCAGTTACGGATCGGGAGGTGAAGCTTTCTTT.

The CDR3: CASSLASSGLSKQFF. CDR3 nucleotides: TGTGCCAGCAGCTTAGCGTCCAGCGGCTTGTCGAAGCAGTTCTTC. The chain carries TRBV7-7 and TRBJ2-1; D possibly corresponds to TRBD2 (5 bases). Trimming stripped 0 bases from V and 11 bases from J, with 17 bases between. CDR1 SSHAT and CDR2 FNYEAQ come from the germline V gene (reference sequence). This CDR3 comprises 15 residues. The full variable domain, rest sourced from reference TRBV7-7 and TRBJ2-1, is GAGVSQSPRYKVTKRGQDVTLRCDPISSHATLYWYQQALGQGPEFLTYFNYEAQPDKSGLPSDRFSAERPEGSISTLTIQRTEQRDSAMYRCASSLASSGLSKQFFGPGTRLTVL.

This clonotype was seen more than once but under ten times. V and J are TRBV4-2 and TRBJ2-6, with TRBD1 as a possible D gene (6 bases). This CDR3 is built from 15 residues. Trimming took 4 bases from V and 4 from J, leaving 11 bases between them. Germline V gene lookup returns CDR1 LGHNA and CDR2 YNFKEQ. The CDR3 loop reads CASSRSGAGANVLTF. CDR3 in DNA: TGTGCCAGCAGCCGTTCAGGGGCCGGGGCCAACGTCCTGACTTTC.

A note on this clonotype: One end of the junction does not line up with germline, which may come from a read error. This chain joins TRBV4-1 and TRBJ2-1; TRBD2 might be the D (6 bases). The J call is in doubt because the DNA end fits TRBJ2-5 better. Germline V lookup: CDR1 MGHRA, CDR2 YSYEKL. CDR3 length equals 15 residues. CDR3 coding DNA: TGCGCCAGCAGCCTGCGGGACTCCGTCCAAGGGACCCAGTACTTC. Translation: CASSLRDSVQGTQYF.

V and J are TRBV29-1 and TRBJ2-2, with D unclear. CDR1 SQVTM and CDR2 ANQGSEA come from the germline V gene. Trimming pared 3 bases from V and 3 bases from J, leaving 8 bases between. The CDR3 consists of 13 residues. CDR3 bases: TGCAGCGTTGATCTTCCGGACACCGGGGAGCTGTTTTTT. Translated, it gives CSVDLPDTGELFF.

This clonotype was recorded a few times. V usage is TRBV6-5 and J usage is TRBJ2-1, with a weak D call TRBD1 (5 bases). Germline CDR1 and CDR2: MNHEY and SVGAGI. The CDR3 has 15 amino acids. The V and J ends lost 6 bases and 4 bases respectively, with 16 bases between them. The CDR3 bases are TGTGCCAGCAGCCTAGGGGTGGGGATTTACAATGAGCAGTTCTTC. Translated, it gives CASSLGVGIYNEQFF.